The T cell receptor beta chain described here comes from a study of T cells in Graves' hyperthyroidism and ophthalmopathy. General study findings and limits: Ophthalmopathy and stable hyperthyroidism were separated by a 13 V-J model.

This clonotype was observed many times. The target antigen is unknown. Amplification of TCR beta CDR3 regions used RNA as the template. The HTBI primer set drove a first-round RT-PCR of the TCR CDR3. TCRdb independently ran MiXCR on the multiplex PCR reads; one entry per CDR3 protein. The sample consists of fewer than 700,000 distinct CDR3 sequences, under 20% of them appearing once. Calling Graves' hyperthyroidism stable meant ophthalmopathy did not progress within 18 months. Sequencing used blood. The sequence derives from a woman aged 30 to 39 with Graves' hyperthyroidism.

CDR3 in DNA: TGTGCCAGCAGTGTCGACGGGACAGGGGCCGAGCAGTACTTC. This translates into CASSVDGTGAEQYF. The chain uses TRBV6-1 and TRBJ2-7, with 10 bases matching TRBD1. V was pared by 4 bases and J by 6 bases, with 6 bases of the junction left unmatched. The CDR3 runs to 14 residues. CDR1 MNHNS and CDR2 SASEGT come from the germline V gene.